This T cell receptor (beta chain) is drawn from a study of shared clonotypes between healthy human individuals. Each subset's genomic DNA was shared equally among a number of immunoSEQ plates. For sorted subsets, roughly 210 ng DNA per replicate equaled approximately 30,000 T cell genomes. Assay used: immunoSEQ multiplex PCR; TCRdb lists only in-frame clones, some missing. The sample consists of 2.5 million or so clones, approximately 90% of them appearing once. Comments on this clone: This same CDR3 is encoded by further DNA sequences in the sample.

Naive CD4+ cells were CD45RA-selected; the remaining cells were memory. V was pared by 4 bases and J by 2 bases, with 2 bases of the junction left unmatched. This CDR3 comprises 16 residues. CDR1 is SGHTA, CDR2 FQGNSA, per germline. The sample taken for sequencing was naive CD4+ T cells sorted from blood. The sample's subset: CD45RA+ positively selected. The source of this sequence is a man aged 18 to 29 in good health. The chain has TRBV7-2 and TRBJ2-5, with 15 bases that match TRBD2. The CDR3 protein is CASSSGLAGGQETQYF. CDR3 DNA: TGTGCCAGCAGCTCCGGACTAGCGGGAGGGCAAGAGACCCAGTACTTC.